A single sample gave rise to the 11 T cell receptor beta chains below, sequenced in a study of response to subunit inactivated influenza vaccine. TCRdb re-called the RT-PCR reads with MiXCR, one entry per CDR3 protein. There are hundreds of thousands of distinct CDR3 sequences in the sample; 15% to 17% occur only once, and around 10% lies in the top ten. Material: PBMCs from blood, obtained less than 13 days after vaccination. Receptors were obtained from a man aged 45 to 65 who received an inactivated influenza vaccine.

This clonotype was detected a few times. The chain combines TRBV20-1 with TRBJ2-3, with TRBD1 identical over 9 bases. V lost 4 bases, J lost 1 base, and 6 bases stayed unmatched. Germline V gene sequence: CDR1 DFQATT, CDR2 SNEGSKA (reference sequence). This CDR3 comprises 15 residues. CDR3: CSAIGTGRRTDTQYF. The CDR3 DNA reads TGCAGTGCTATCGGGACAGGGCGGCGCACAGATACGCAGTATTTT.

At least ten counts were recorded for this clonotype. The chain couples TRBV4-3 to TRBJ2-3; TRBD2 agrees at 7 bases. The V segment lost 2 bases and the J segment 2 bases; nucleotides outside the gene matches: 4. Germline assignment: CDR1 LGHNA and CDR2 YSLEER. This CDR3 is 15 amino acids long. Here the CDR3 DNA reads TGCGCCAGCAGCCAAACCGGGACTACCACAGATACGCAGTATTTT. Encoded protein: CASSQTGTTTDTQYF.

The chain uses TRBV6-6 and TRBJ2-3; D remains unclear. Trimming cost V 2 bases and J 6 bases, with 9 bases left between them. Germline V gene lookup returns CDR1 MNHNY and CDR2 SVGAGI (reference sequence). CDR3 length equals 13 residues. The DNA of the CDR3 is TGTGCCAGCAGTTACCGCATGTCGGATACGCAGTATTTT. Amino acids: CASSYRMSDTQYF.

This sequence joins TRBV20-1 and TRBJ2-1; 10 positions agree with TRBD1. This CDR3 has 15 residues. CDR1 DFQATT and CDR2 SNEGSKA come from the germline V gene (reference sequence). Germline trimming cut 6 bases from V and 4 bases from J; bases unmatched to any gene: 9. CDR3 sequence: CSAPGTGVRYNEQFF. DNA of the CDR3: TGCAGTGCACCCGGGACAGGGGTAAGGTACAATGAGCAGTTCTTC.

This chain joins TRBV20-1 and TRBJ2-5, with a weak D call TRBD2 (6 bases). CDR3 length: 12 residues. Per germline, CDR1 DFQATT and CDR2 SNEGSKA (reference sequence). Between the trimmed V and J ends, which lost 3 bases and 5 bases, there was a span of 10 bases. DNA for the CDR3: TGCAGTGCTAGTGTGGAGGGCGAGACCCAGTACTTC. Protein: CSASVEGETQYF.

This clonotype was observed at least ten times. This rearrangement joins TRBV7-9 to TRBJ2-7; D possibly corresponds to TRBD2 (5 bases). The CDR3 totals 13 residues. Germline CDR1 and CDR2: SEHNR and FQNEAQ (reference sequence). Trimming removed 6 bases at V and 6 bases at J, with 15 bases between. The CDR3 sequence is CASRADGLFEQYF. In nucleotides, the CDR3 is TGTGCCAGCAGAGCGGACGGGCTGTTCGAGCAGTACTTC.

The rearrangement joins TRBV19 to TRBJ2-2; D not certain. Per the germline V gene, CDR1 is LNHDA and CDR2 is SQIVND (reference sequence). The CDR3 has 15 residues. V dropped 4 bases and J dropped 13 bases, with 22 bases sitting between them. The CDR3 sequence is CASSTPRAGGRVLFF. The CDR3 nucleotides read TGTGCCAGTAGTACCCCCCGGGCTGGCGGACGGGTGCTGTTTTTT. Full variable domain (rest looked up from reference TRBV19 and TRBJ2-2): DGGITQSPKYLFRKEGQNVTLSCEQNLNHDAMYWYRQDPGQGLRLIYYSQIVNDFQKGDIAEGYSVSREKKESFPLTVTSAQKNPTAFYLCASSTPRAGGRVLFFGEGSRLTVL.

The chain recombines TRBV7-9 with TRBJ2-7; D possibly corresponds to TRBD2 (6 bases). Trimming removed 4 bases from V and 3 bases from J, with 19 bases in between. The germline CDR1 and CDR2 sequences are SEHNR and FQNEAQ (reference sequence). CDR3 size: 16 residues. The CDR3 region is CASSSIVGTHYYEQYF. CDR3 bases: TGTGCCAGCAGCTCTATAGTCGGGACTCATTACTACGAGCAGTACTTC.

This clonotype was observed many times. This sequence joins TRBV10-2 and TRBJ1-2; D is perhaps TRBD1 (6 bases). Germline V gene sequence: CDR1 WSHSY, CDR2 SAAADI. V lost 6 bases and J 6 bases, leaving 17 bases between the germline ends. The CDR3 covers 14 residues. CDR3 in amino acids: CASSALRQVDGYTF. The DNA of the CDR3 is TGCGCCAGCAGCGCTCTCCGACAGGTCGATGGCTACACCTTC.

V is TRBV7-6 and J is TRBJ2-1; 16 bases are a match to TRBD2. From germline, CDR1 is SGHVS and CDR2 FNYEAQ. V shed 5 bases, J shed 6 bases, and the junction held 7 bases outside the gene matches. This CDR3 comprises 17 residues. CDR3 DNA sequence: TGTGCCAGCAGCCTGGGACTAGCGGGGGGGACAATCAATGAGCAGTTCTTC. Protein: CASSLGLAGGTINEQFF. Filled out from reference TRBV7-6 and TRBJ2-1, the complete variable domain reads GAGVSQSPRYKVTKRGQDVALRCDPISGHVSLYWYRQALGQGPEFLTYFNYEAQQDKSGLPNDRFSAERPEGSISTLTIQRTEQRDSAMYRCASSLGLAGGTINEQFFGPGTRLTVL.

This clonotype was picked up a small number of times. V and J are TRBV7-8 and TRBJ2-1; TRBD1 aligns across 10 bases. The V segment lost 3 bases and the J segment 10 bases; nucleotides outside the gene matches: 12. CDR1 and CDR2 (germline): SGHVS, FQNEAQ. This CDR3 is 16 amino acids long. CDR3 residues: CASSFCRDRGLCEQFF. The DNA for the CDR3 is TGTGCCAGCAGCTTTTGCCGGGACAGGGGTCTCTGCGAGCAGTTCTTC.